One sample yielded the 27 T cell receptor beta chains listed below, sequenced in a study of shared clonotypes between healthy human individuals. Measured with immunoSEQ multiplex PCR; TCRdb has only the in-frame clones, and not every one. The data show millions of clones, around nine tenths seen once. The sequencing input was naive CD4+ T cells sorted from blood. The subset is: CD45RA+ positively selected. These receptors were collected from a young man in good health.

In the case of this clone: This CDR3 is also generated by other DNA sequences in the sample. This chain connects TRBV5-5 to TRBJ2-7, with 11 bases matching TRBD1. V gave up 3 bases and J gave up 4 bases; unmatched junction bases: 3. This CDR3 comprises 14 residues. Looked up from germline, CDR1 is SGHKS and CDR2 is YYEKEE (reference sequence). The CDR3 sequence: CASSSGQGAYEQYF. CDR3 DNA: TGTGCCAGCAGCTCTGGACAGGGGGCGTACGAGCAGTACTTC.

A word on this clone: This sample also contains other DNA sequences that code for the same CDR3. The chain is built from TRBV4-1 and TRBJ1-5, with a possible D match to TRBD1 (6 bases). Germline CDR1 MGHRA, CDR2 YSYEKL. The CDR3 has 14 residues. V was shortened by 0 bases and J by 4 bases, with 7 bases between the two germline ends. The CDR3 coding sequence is TGCGCCAGCAGCCAAGAAGGGGGGAATCAGCCCCAGCATTTT. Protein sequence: CASSQEGGNQPQHF.

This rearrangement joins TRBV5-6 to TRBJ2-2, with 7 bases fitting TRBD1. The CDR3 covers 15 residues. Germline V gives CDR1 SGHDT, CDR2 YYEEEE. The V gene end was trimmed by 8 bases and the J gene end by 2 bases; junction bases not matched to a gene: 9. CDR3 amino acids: CASQSPGGNTGELFF. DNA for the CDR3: TGTGCCAGTCAGTCACCAGGGGGTAACACCGGGGAGCTGTTTTTT.

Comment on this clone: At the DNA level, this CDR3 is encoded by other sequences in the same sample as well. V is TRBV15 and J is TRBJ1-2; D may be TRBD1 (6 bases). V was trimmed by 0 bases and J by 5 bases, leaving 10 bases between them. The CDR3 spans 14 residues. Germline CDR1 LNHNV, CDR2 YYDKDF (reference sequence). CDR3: CATSRDGGGYGYTF. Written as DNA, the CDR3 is TGTGCCACCAGCAGAGATGGAGGGGGTTATGGCTACACCTTC.

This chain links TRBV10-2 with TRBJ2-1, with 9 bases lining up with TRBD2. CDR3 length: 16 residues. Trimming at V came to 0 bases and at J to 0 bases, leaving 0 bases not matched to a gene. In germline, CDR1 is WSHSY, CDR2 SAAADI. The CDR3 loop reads CASSESSGGSYNEQFF. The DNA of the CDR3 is TGCGCCAGCAGTGAGTCTAGCGGGGGCTCCTACAATGAGCAGTTCTTC.

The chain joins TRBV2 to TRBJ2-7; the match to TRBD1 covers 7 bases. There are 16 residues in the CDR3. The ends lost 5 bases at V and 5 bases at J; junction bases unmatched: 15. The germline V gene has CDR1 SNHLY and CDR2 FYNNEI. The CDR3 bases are TGTGCCAGCAGTCGACAGGGACACTCCAATAGCGACGAGCAGTACTTC. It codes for CASSRQGHSNSDEQYF.

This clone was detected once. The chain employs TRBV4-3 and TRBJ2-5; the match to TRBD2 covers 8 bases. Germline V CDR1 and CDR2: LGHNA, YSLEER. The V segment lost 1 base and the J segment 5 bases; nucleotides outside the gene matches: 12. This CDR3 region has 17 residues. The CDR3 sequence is CASSQVLGTRGEETQYF. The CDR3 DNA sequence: TGCGCCAGCAGCCAAGTTCTTGGGACTAGGGGTGAGGAGACCCAGTACTTC.

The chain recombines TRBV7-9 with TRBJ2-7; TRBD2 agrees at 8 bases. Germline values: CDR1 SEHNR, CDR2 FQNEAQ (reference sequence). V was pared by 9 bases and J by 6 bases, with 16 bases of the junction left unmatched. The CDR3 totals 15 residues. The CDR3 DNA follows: TGTGCCAGTCCCCCGGGAGGGACACTAAGGCGCGAGCAGTACTTC. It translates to CASPPGGTLRREQYF.

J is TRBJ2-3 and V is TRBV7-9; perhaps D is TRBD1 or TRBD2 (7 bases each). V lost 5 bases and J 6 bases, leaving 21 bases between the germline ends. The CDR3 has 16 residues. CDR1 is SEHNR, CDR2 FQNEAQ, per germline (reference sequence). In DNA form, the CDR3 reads TGTGCCAGCAGCCCCGGGGGGACAGCTCAAACGGATACGCAGTATTTT. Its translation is CASSPGGTAQTDTQYF.

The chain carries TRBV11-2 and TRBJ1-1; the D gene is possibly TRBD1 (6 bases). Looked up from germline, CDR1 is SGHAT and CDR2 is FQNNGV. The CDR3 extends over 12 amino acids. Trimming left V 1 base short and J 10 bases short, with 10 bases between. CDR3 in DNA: TGTGCCAGCAGCTTAGTGGGGGCGGGAGCTTTCTTT. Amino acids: CASSLVGAGAFF.

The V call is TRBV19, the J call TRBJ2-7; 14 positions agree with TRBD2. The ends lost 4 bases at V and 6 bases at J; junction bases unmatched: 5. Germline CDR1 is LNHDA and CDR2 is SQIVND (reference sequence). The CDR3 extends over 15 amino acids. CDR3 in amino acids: CASSTTSGRAVEQYF. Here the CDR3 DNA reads TGTGCCAGTAGTACGACTAGCGGGAGGGCGGTCGAGCAGTACTTC.

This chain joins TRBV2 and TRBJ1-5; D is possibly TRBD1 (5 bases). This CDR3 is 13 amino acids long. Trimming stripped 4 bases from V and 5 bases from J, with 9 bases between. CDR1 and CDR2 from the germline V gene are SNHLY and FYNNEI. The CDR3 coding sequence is TGTGCCAGCAGTGCAGTACAGGATCAGCCCCAGCATTTT. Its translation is CASSAVQDQPQHF.

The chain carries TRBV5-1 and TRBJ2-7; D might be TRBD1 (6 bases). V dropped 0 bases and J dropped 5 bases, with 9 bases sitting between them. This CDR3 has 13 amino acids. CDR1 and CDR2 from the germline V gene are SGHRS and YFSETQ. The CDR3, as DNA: TGCGCCAGCAGCTTGGGGACAGTTAACGAGCAGTACTTC. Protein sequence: CASSLGTVNEQYF.

CDR3 sequence: CASSLMARAGEKGETQYF. CDR3 bases: TGTGCCAGCAGCTTAATGGCTCGGGCGGGGGAGAAGGGAGAGACCCAGTACTTC. The J gene is TRBJ2-5, the V gene TRBV7-3; TRBD2 agrees at 7 bases. Germline V gene lookup returns CDR1 SGHTA and CDR2 FQGTGA. With 1 base clipped from V and 4 bases from J, the junction kept 15 bases outside the gene matches. The CDR3 has 18 residues. Full variable domain (missing parts from reference TRBV7-3 and TRBJ2-5): GAGVSQTPSNKVTEKGKYVELRCDPISGHTALYWYRQSLGQGPEFLIYFQGTGAADDSGLPNDRFFAVRPEGSVSTLKIQRTERGDSAVYLCASSLMARAGEKGETQYFGPGTRLLVL.

The DNA for the CDR3 is TGTGCCAGCTCACGAGGCTACGAGCAGTACTTC. Residues: CASSRGYEQYF. The chain joins TRBV18 to TRBJ2-7; D unclear. Germline V gene lookup returns CDR1 KGHSH and CDR2 LQKENI. V was shortened by 4 bases and J by 3 bases, with 4 bases between the two germline ends. The CDR3 totals 11 residues.

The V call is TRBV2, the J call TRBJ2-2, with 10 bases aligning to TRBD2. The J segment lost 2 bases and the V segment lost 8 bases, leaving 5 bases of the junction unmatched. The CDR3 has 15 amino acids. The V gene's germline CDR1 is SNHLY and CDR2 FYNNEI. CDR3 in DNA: TGTGCCAGCGGTAGACTAGCGGGTAACACCGGGGAGCTGTTTTTT. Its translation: CASGRLAGNTGELFF. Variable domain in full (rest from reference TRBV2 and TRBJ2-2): EPEVTQTPSHQVTQMGQEVILRCVPISNHLYFYWYRQILGQKVEFLVSFYNNEISEKSEIFDDQFSVERPDGSNFTLKIRSTKLEDSAMYFCASGRLAGNTGELFFGEGSRLTVL.

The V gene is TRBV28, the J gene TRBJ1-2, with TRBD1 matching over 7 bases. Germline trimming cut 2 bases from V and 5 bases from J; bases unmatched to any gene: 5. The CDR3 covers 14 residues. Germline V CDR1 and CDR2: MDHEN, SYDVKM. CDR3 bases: TGTGCCAGCAGTTTACAGGGACAGAGGTATGGCTACACCTTC. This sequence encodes CASSLQGQRYGYTF.

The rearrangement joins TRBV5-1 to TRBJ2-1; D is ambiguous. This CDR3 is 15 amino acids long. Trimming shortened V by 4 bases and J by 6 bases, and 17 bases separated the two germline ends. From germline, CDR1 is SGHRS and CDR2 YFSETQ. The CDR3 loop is CASSGYPTVSNEQFF. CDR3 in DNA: TGCGCCAGCAGCGGGTACCCCACTGTGTCCAATGAGCAGTTCTTC. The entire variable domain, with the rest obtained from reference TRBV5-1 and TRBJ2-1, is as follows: KAGVTQTPRYLIKTRGQQVTLSCSPISGHRSVSWYQQTPGQGLQFLFEYFSETQRNKGNFPGRFSGRQFSNSRSEMNVSTLELGDSALYLCASSGYPTVSNEQFFGPGTRLTVL.

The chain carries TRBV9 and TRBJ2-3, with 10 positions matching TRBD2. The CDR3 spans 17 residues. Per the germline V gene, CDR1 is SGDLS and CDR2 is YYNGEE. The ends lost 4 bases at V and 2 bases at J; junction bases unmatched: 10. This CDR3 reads CASSSLLAGVNTDTQYF. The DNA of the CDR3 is TGTGCCAGCAGCTCCCTCCTAGCGGGGGTGAACACAGATACGCAGTATTTT.

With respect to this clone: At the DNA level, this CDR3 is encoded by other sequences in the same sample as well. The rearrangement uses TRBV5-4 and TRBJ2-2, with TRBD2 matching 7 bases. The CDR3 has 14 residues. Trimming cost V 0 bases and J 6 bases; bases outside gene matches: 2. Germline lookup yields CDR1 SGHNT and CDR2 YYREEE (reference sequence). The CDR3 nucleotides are TGTGCCAGCAGCTTGGCGGGAGGCCCCGGGGAGCTGTTTTTT. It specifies CASSLAGGPGELFF. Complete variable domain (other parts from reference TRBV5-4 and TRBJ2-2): ETGVTQSPTHLIKTRGQQVTLRCSSQSGHNTVSWYQQALGQGPQFIFQYYREEENGRGNFPPRFSGLQFPNYSSELNVNALELDDSALYLCASSLAGGPGELFFGEGSRLTVL.

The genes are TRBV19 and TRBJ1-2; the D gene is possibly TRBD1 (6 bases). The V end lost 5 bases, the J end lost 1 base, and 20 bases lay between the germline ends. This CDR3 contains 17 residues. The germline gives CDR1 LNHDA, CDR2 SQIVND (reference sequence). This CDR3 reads CASSRLRGRDGNYGYTF. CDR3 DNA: TGTGCCAGTAGTCGCCTCAGGGGCCGCGACGGTAACTATGGCTACACCTTC.

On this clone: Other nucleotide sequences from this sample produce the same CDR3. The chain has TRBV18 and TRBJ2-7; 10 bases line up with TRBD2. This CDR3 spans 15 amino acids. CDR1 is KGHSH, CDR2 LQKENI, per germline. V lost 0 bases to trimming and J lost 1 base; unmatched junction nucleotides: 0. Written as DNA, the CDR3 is TGTGCCAGCTCACCACCGACTAGCGGGTCCTACGAGCAGTACTTC. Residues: CASSPPTSGSYEQYF.

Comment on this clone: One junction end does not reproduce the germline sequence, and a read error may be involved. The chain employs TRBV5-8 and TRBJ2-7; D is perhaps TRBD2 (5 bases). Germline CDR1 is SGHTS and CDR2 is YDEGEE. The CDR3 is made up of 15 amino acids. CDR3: CASSPKHGKGYGQYF. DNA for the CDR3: TGTGCCAGCAGCCCCAAACACGGGAAGGGATACGGGCAGTACTTC.

The CDR3 region is CASSLDQGGEKLFF. CDR3 nucleotides: TGTGCCAGCAGCTTAGATCAAGGCGGCGAAAAACTGTTTTTT. The chain joins TRBV11-2 to TRBJ1-4; D gene ambiguous. Germline V gives CDR1 SGHAT, CDR2 FQNNGV. The ends were cut back, 0 bases at V and 8 bases at J, with 10 bases in the middle. This CDR3 comprises 14 residues.

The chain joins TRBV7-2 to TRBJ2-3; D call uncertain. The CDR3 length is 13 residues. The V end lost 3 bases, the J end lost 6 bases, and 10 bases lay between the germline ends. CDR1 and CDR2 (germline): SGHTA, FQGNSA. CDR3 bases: TGTGCCAGCAGCTTGCAGGTGAAGGATACGCAGTATTTT. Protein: CASSLQVKDTQYF.

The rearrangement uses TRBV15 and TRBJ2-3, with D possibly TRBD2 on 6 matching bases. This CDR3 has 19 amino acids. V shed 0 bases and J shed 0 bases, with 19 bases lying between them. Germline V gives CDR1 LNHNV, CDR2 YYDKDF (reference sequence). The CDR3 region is CATSRDASGSGVSTDTQYF. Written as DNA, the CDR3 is TGTGCCACCAGCAGAGACGCTTCAGGGTCGGGGGTTAGCACAGATACGCAGTATTTT.

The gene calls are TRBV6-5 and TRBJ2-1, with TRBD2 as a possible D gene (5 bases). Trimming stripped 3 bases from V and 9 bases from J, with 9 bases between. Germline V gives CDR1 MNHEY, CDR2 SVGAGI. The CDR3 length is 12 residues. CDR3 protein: CASSYRSGEQFF. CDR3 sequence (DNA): TGTGCCAGCAGTTATCGCAGCGGTGAGCAGTTCTTC.